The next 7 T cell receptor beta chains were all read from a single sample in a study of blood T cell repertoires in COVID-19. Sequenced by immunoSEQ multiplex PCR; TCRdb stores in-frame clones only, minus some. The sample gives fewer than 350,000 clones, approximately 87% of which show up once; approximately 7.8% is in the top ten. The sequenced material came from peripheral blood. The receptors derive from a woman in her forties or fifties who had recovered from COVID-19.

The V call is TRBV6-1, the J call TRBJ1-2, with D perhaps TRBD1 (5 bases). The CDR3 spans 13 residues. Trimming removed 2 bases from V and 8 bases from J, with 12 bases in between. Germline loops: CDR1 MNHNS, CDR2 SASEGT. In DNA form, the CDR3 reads TGTGCCAGCAGTGAATACAGGATAAAAGGCTACACCTTC. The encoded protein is CASSEYRIKGYTF.

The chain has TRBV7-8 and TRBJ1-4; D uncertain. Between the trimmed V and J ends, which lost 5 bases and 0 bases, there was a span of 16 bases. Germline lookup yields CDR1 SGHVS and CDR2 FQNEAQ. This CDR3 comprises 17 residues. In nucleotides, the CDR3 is TGTGCCAGCAGCGAGGGCCTTTACTTTGCAACTAATGAAAAACTGTTTTTT. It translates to CASSEGLYFATNEKLFF.

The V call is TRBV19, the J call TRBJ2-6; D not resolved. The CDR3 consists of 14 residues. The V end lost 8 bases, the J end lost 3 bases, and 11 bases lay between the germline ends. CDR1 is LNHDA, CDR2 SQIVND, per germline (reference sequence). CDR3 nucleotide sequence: TGTGCCAGTTTACGACTGGATGGGGCCAACGTCCTGACTTTC. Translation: CASLRLDGANVLTF.

Here the CDR3 reads CASSATGSALDEQFF. In nucleotides, the CDR3 is TGTGCCAGCAGCGCGACAGGGTCCGCCCTTGATGAGCAGTTCTTC. The chain carries TRBV9 and TRBJ2-1, with 7 bases matching TRBD1. The CDR3 spans 15 residues. Looked up from germline, CDR1 is SGDLS and CDR2 is YYNGEE. After removal of 3 bases from V and 8 bases from J, the junction contained 11 bases not matched to a gene.

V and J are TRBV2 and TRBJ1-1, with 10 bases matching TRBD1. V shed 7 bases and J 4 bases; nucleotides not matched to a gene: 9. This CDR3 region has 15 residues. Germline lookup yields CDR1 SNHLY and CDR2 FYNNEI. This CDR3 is CASTTGQGVGTEAFF. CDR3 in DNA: TGTGCCAGCACCACCGGACAGGGGGTTGGCACTGAAGCTTTCTTT.

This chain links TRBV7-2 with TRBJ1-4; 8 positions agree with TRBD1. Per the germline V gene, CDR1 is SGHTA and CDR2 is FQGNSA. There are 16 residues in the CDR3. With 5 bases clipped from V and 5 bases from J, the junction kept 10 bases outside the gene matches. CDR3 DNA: TGTGCCAGCAGCCCATCCGGGACAGGTTTGAATGAAAAACTGTTTTTT. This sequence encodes CASSPSGTGLNEKLFF.

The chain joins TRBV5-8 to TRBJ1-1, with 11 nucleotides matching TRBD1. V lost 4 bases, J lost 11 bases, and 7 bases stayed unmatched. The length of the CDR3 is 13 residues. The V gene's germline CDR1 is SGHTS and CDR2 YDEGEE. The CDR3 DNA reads TGTGCCAGCAGCCCGGACAGGGGGCGCCCGGCTTTCTTT. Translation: CASSPDRGRPAFF. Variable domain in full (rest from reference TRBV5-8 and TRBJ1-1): EAGVTQSPTHLIKTRGQQATLRCSPISGHTSVYWYQQALGLGLQFLLWYDEGEERNRGNFPPRFSGRQFPNYSSELNVNALELEDSALYLCASSPDRGRPAFFGQGTRLTVV.